This T cell receptor (beta chain) was captured by sequencing in a study of Graves' ophthalmopathy and Graves' hyperthyroidism. Scientists amplified the TCR beta CDR3 regions from RNA transcripts. First-round RT-PCR relied on HTBI primers, and a second-round multiplex PCR came next. TCRdb re-derived calls from the multiplex PCR reads in MiXCR, one entry per CDR3 protein. Of about 420,000 distinct CDR3 sequences detected, over 20% appear once; the ten largest clones hold 2.5% to 3%. The CDR3 runs 13 residues. V lost 2 bases to trimming and J lost 6 bases, with 10 bases between them. Germline V gene data show CDR1 as MGHDK and CDR2 as SYGVNS. This clonotype has a count of ten or more.

The receptor's source is a woman aged 18-35 years with stable Graves' hyperthyroidism. This sequence joins TRBV25-1 and TRBJ1-1; D is undetermined. Specimen: peripheral blood. CDR3: CASSEGGRAEAFF. CDR3 DNA sequence: TGTGCCAGCAGTGAAGGTGGAAGAGCTGAAGCTTTCTTT.